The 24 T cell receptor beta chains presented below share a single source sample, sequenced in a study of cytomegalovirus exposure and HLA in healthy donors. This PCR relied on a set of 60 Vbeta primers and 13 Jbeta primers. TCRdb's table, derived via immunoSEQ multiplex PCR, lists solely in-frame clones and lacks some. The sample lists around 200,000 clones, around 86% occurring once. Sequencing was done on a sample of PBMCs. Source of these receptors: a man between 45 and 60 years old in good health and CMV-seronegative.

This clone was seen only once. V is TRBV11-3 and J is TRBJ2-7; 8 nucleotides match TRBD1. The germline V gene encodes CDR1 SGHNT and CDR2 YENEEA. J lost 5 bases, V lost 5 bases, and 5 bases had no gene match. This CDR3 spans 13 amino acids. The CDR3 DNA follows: TGTGCCAGCAGCGGACAGGGAGTAGACGAGCAGTACTTC. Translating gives CASSGQGVDEQYF.

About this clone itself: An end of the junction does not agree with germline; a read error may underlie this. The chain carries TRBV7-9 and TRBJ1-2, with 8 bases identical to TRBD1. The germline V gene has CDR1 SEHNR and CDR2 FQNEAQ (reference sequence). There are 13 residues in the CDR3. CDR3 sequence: CSSTRQGNYGYTF. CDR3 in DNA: TGTTCCAGCACCAGACAGGGGAACTATGGCTACACCTTC. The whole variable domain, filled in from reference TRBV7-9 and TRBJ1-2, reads DTGVSQNPRHKITKRGQNVTFRCDPISEHNRLYWYRQTLGQGPEFLTYFQNEAQLEKSRLLSDRFSAERPKGSFSTLEIQRTEQGDSAMYLCSSTRQGNYGYTFGSGTRLTVV.

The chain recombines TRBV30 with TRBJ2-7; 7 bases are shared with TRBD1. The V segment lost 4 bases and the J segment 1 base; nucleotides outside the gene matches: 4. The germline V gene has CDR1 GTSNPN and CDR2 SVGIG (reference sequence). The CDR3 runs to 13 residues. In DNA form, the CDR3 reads TGTGCCTGGAAAACGGGACAGTCCTACGAGCAGTACTTC. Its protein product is CAWKTGQSYEQYF.

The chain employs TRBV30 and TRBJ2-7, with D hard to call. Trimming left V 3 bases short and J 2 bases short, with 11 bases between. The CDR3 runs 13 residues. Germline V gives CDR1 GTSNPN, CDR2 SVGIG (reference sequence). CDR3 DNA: TGTGCCTGGAGGCCAACGGTTGCCTACGAGCAGTACTTC. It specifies CAWRPTVAYEQYF.

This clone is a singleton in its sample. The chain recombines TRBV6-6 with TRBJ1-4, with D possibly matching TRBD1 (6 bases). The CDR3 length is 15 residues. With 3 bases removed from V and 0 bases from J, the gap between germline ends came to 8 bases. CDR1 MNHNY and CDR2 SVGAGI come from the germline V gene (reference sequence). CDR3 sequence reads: CASSYTGSTNEKLFF. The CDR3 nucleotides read TGTGCCAGCAGTTATACAGGGTCAACTAATGAAAAACTGTTTTTT.

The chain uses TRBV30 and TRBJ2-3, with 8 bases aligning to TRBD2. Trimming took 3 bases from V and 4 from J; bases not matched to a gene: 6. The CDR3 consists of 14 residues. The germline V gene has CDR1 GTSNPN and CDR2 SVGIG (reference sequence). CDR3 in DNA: TGTGCCTGGAGGCGACAGCGGGAGTCAGATACGCAGTATTTT. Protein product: CAWRRQRESDTQYF.

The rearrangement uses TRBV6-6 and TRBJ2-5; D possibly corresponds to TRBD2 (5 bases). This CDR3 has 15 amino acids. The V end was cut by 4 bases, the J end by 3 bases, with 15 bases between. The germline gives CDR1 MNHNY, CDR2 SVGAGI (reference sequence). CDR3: CASSSPPLAKETQYF. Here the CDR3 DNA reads TGTGCCAGCAGTTCCCCCCCCTTAGCGAAAGAGACCCAGTACTTC.

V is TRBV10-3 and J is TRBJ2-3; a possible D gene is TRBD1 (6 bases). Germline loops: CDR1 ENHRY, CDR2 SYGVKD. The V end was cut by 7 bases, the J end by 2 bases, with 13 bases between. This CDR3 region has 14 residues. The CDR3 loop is CAINPGQITDTQYF. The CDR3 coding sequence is TGTGCCATCAATCCGGGACAAATCACAGATACGCAGTATTTT.

In nucleotides, the CDR3 is TGTGCCAGCAGTGGTATTTCGGGGACCGGGGAGCTGTTTTTT. Residues: CASSGISGTGELFF. The rearrangement links TRBV2 to TRBJ2-2; possible D gene TRBD2, 5 bases. The ends were cut back, 4 bases at V and 5 bases at J, with 11 bases in the middle. Germline V gene lookup returns CDR1 SNHLY and CDR2 FYNNEI. The CDR3 is 14 residues long.

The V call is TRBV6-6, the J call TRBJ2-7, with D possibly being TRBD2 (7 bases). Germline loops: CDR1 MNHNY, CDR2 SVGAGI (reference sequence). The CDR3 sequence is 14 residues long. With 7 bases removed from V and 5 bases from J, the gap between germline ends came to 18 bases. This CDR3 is CASTNSGGGDEQYF. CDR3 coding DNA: TGTGCCAGCACCAATAGTGGGGGGGGCGACGAGCAGTACTTC.

The CDR3 here is CASSESPPVYF. The CDR3 DNA reads TGTGCCAGCAGTGAATCTCCCCCGGTATATTTT. V is TRBV6-1 and J is TRBJ1-3; D gene uncertain. The CDR3 length is 11 residues. Trimming removed 2 bases at V and 14 bases at J, with 10 bases between. Germline assignment: CDR1 MNHNS and CDR2 SASEGT.

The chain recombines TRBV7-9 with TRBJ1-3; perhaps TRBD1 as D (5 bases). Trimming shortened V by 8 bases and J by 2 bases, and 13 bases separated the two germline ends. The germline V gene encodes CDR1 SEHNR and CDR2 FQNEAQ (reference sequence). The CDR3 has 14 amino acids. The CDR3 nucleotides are TGTGCCAGCCTCAGGGTCCTGCCTGGAAACACCATATATTTT. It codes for CASLRVLPGNTIYF.

CDR3 bases: TGTGCCAGCAGCTTAGCTGGGCAGATAAATCAGCCCCAGCATTTT. Its protein product is CASSLAGQINQPQHF. This sequence joins TRBV7-2 and TRBJ1-5; D is unresolved. Germline V gene lookup returns CDR1 SGHTA and CDR2 FQGNSA. V was shortened by 0 bases and J by 4 bases, with 10 bases between the two germline ends. The CDR3 extends over 15 amino acids.

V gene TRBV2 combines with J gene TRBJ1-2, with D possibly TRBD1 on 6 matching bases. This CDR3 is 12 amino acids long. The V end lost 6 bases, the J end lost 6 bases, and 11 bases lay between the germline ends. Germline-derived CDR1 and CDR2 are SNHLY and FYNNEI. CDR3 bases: TGTGCCAGCAGGAGACAGGTAGATGGCTACACCTTC. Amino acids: CASRRQVDGYTF.

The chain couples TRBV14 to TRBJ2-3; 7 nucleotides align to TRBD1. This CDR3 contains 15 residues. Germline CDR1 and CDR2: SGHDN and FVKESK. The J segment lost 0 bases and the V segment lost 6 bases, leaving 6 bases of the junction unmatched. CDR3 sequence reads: CASRHSGQSTDTQYF. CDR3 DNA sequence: TGTGCCAGCAGGCATTCGGGACAGAGCACAGATACGCAGTATTTT. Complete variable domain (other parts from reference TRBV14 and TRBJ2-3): EAGVTQFPSHSVIEKGQTVTLRCDPISGHDNLYWYRRVMGKEIKFLLHFVKESKQDESGMPNNRFLAERTGGTYSTLKVQPAELEDSGVYFCASRHSGQSTDTQYFGPGTRLTVL.

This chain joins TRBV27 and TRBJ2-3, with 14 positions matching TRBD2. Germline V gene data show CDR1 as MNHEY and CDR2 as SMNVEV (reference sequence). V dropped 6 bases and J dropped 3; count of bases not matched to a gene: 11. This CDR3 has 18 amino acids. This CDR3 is CASRGLGLAGVRTDTQYF. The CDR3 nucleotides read TGTGCCAGCAGGGGATTGGGACTAGCGGGAGTACGAACAGATACGCAGTATTTT.

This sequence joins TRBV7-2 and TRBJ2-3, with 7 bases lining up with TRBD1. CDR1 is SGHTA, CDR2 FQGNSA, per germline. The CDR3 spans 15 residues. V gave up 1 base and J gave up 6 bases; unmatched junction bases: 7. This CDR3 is CASSLVGGGRDTQYF. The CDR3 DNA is TGTGCCAGCAGCTTAGTAGGGGGCGGGCGGGATACGCAGTATTTT.

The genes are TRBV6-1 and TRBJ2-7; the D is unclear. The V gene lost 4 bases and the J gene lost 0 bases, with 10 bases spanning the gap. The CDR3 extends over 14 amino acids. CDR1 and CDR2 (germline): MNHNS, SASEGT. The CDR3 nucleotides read TGTGCCAGCAGTGTGATGACTGCCTCCTACGAGCAGTACTTC. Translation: CASSVMTASYEQYF.

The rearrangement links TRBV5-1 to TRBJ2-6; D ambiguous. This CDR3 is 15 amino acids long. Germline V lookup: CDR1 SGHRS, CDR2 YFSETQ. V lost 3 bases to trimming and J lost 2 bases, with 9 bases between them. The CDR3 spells CASSSQAAGANVLTF. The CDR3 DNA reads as TGCGCCAGCAGCTCCCAGGCCGCTGGGGCCAACGTCCTGACTTTC.

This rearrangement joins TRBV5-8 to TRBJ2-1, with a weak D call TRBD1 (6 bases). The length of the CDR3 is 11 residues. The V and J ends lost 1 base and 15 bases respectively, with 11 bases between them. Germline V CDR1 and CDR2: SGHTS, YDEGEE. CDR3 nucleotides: TGTGCCAGCAGCTTGAACAGGGAGTGGTTCTTC. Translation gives CASSLNREWFF.

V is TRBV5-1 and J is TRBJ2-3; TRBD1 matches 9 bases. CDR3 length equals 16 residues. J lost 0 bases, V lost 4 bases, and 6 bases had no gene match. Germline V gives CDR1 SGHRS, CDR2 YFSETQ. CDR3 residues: CASSKGTGTSTDTQYF. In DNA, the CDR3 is TGCGCCAGCAGCAAAGGGACAGGGACTAGCACAGATACGCAGTATTTT.

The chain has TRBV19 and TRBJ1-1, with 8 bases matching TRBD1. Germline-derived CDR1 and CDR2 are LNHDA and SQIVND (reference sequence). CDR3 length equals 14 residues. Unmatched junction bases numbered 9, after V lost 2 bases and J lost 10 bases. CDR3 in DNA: TGTGCCAGTAGTATAACCCCTTCGACAGGGGCAGCTTTCTTT. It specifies CASSITPSTGAAFF.

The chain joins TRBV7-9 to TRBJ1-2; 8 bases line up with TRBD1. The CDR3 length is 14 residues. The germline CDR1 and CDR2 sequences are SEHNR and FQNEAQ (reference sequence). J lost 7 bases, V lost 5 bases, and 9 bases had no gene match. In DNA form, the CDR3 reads TGTGCCAGCAGCCTTATGGACAGGGTCGGTGGCTACACCTTC. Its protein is CASSLMDRVGGYTF.

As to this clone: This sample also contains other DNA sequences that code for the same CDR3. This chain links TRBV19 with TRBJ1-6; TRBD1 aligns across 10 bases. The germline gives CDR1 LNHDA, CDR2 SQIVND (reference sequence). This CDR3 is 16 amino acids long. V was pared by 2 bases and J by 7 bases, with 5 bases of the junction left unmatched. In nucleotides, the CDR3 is TGTGCCAGTAGTATATCCGGGACAGGGGTCAATTCACCCCTCCACTTT. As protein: CASSISGTGVNSPLHF.